Listed below are T cell receptor beta chains from one sample, sequenced in a study of regulatory T cells in long-lasting Graves disease. Using its own MiXCR run on the multiplex PCR reads, TCRdb lists one record per CDR3 protein. The sample lists approximately 400,000 distinct CDR3 sequences; about 16% were seen once. This sample comprised peripheral blood mononuclear cells (PBMCs), obtained at new diagnosis, from a patient treated with antithyroid drugs. These receptors all stem from a female donor with Graves disease. Both conserved end residues are part of each CDR3. The D gene is left open where the match is weak. Size is stated for part of the rows, as once, few or many counts, or as a class when the clone is expanded.

TRBV19	TRBJ1-5	-	many	TGTGCCAGTAGTATAATTGGGAGAGAACAGCCCCAGCATTTT	CASSIIGREQPQHF
TRBV12-3/TRBV12-4	TRBJ1-4	-	many	TGTGCCAGCAGTTCACCCGGAAAAGTGGGGGAAAAACTGTTTTTT	CASSSPGKVGEKLFF
TRBV20-1	TRBJ1-5	TRBD1	few	TGCAGTGCTATGACAGGGCGGGTTGATCAGCCCCAGCATTTT	CSAMTGRVDQPQHF
TRBV12-3/TRBV12-4	TRBJ2-6	-	-	TGTGCCAGCAGTTTTCGTATTGTTTTGGCGAGCGGGCCTTCTGGGGCCAACGTCCTGACTTTC	CASSFRIVLASGPSGANVLTF
TRBV7-9	TRBJ2-7	TRBD2	many	TGTGCCAGCCGGGACATAATAGCGGGAGGTCCCTACGAGCAGTACTTC	CASRDIIAGGPYEQYF
TRBV20-1	TRBJ2-7	-	many	TGCAGTGCTAGTCTGCCGGGACTCATCCTCTACGAGCAGTACTTC	CSASLPGLILYEQYF
TRBV4-1	TRBJ2-7	TRBD1	many	TGCGCCAGCAGCCAGGACAGGGGTGGGATCTACGAGCAGTACTTC	CASSQDRGGIYEQYF
TRBV28	TRBJ2-1	-	many	TGTGCCACCACGGCAGGGGTCTCCTACAATGAGCAGTTCTTC	CATTAGVSYNEQFF
TRBV6-2/TRBV6-3	TRBJ1-6	TRBD1	-	TGTGCCAGCAGCCCTAAGGGGGCTCACAATTCACCCCTCCACTTT	CASSPKGAHNSPLHF
TRBV6-1	TRBJ1-5	TRBD1	many	TGTGCCAGCAGTCGGAGGACAGGGAGGAATCAGCCCCAGCATTTT	CASSRRTGRNQPQHF
TRBV29-1	TRBJ1-1	-	few	TGCAGCGTTCCAATCAGTAATTCGAACACTGAAGCTTTCTTT	CSVPISNSNTEAFF
TRBV6-2/TRBV6-3	TRBJ1-1	-	few	TGTGCCAGCAGTCGACAGGTTACTGAAGCCTTCTTT	CASSRQVTEAFF
TRBV2	TRBJ2-7	-	many	TGTGCCAGCAGTGTTAAGGTCTTGACCTACGAGCAGTACTTC	CASSVKVLTYEQYF
TRBV6-2/TRBV6-3	TRBJ1-2	-	many	TGTGCCAGCAGCCCACAGGACCGACAGGTTGGCTACACCTTC	CASSPQDRQVGYTF
TRBV9	TRBJ1-2	-	few	TGTGCCAGCAGCCCCCCCGCGGAGGCCTATGGCTACACCTTC	CASSPPAEAYGYTF
TRBV9	TRBJ1-1	-	many	TGTGCCAGCAGCGTAGGAGTAGTACCGAACACTGAAGCTTTCTTT	CASSVGVVPNTEAFF
TRBV12-3/TRBV12-4	TRBJ2-5	-	many	TGTGCCAGCTCCGGACTTCTCCAAGAGACCCAGTACTTC	CASSGLLQETQYF
TRBV11-3	TRBJ1-2	TRBD1	many	TGTGCCAGCAGCCCGATCCCTGCGACAGGGGCAGAGAGTGGCTACACCTTC	CASSPIPATGAESGYTF
TRBV20-1	TRBJ1-4	-	few	TGCAGTGCTCCAGAGGAGGGGCCCGAAAAACTGTTTTTT	CSAPEEGPEKLFF
TRBV6-1	TRBJ1-2	TRBD1	many	TGTGCCAGCAGACTTGACAGGGGGCGAGAGGTGAACTATGGCTACACCTTC	CASRLDRGREVNYGYTF
TRBV27	TRBJ2-2	-	many	TGTGCCAGCAGTTTATCGTCGGGAGCCGGGGAGCTGTTTTTT	CASSLSSGAGELFF
TRBV20-1	TRBJ2-1	TRBD2	-	TGCAGTGCTAGGCGCGGGACTACTGGCGAGCAGTTCTTC	CSARRGTTGEQFF
TRBV11-2	TRBJ2-5	-	many	TGTGCCAGCAGCCCCTTACAGGGAAAGGCGACCCAGTACTTC	CASSPLQGKATQYF
TRBV27	TRBJ1-4	-	many	TGTGCCAGCAGTTTTGAGTTAGGCACTAATGAAAAACTGTTTTTT	CASSFELGTNEKLFF
TRBV19	TRBJ2-6	TRBD1	-	TGTGCCAGTAGTCTACAGGGGACCGTCCTGACTTTC	CASSLQGTVLTF
TRBV29-1	TRBJ1-1	TRBD1	many	TGCAGCGTTGACGGGCTGGACAGGGGGTCGAACACTGAAGCTTTCTTT	CSVDGLDRGSNTEAFF
TRBV9	TRBJ2-2	-	many	TGTGCCAGCAGCGTAGGGGCGTACACCGGGGAGCTGTTTTTT	CASSVGAYTGELFF
TRBV15	TRBJ2-3	TRBD2	many	TGTGCCACCAGCTCAGAGAGGACTAGCGTCCCGCGGACAGATACGCAGTATTTT	CATSSERTSVPRTDTQYF
TRBV5-4	TRBJ2-1	-	few	TGTGCCAGCAGCTTGGGGGCGTCACTAGAGCAGTTCTTC	CASSLGASLEQFF
TRBV6-5	TRBJ1-5	-	-	TGTGCCAGCAGTTTATTAGGGAATAGCAATCAGCCCCAGCATTTT	CASSLLGNSNQPQHF
TRBV7-9	TRBJ2-1	TRBD2	few	TGTGCCAGCAGCCCGACTAGCGGGGGGGATTACAATGAGCAGTTCTTC	CASSPTSGGDYNEQFF
TRBV3-1	TRBJ2-1	TRBD2	many	TGTGCCAGCAGCCAAGGGGCGCGGGGGGCCTACAATGAGCAGTTCTTC	CASSQGARGAYNEQFF
TRBV20-1	TRBJ2-4	-	-	TGCAGTGCTAGCAGTCTAGCCAAAAACATTCAGTACTTC	CSASSLAKNIQYF
TRBV9	TRBJ1-3	TRBD1	many	TGTGCCAGCAGCGCTACGACAGGGGGTGGAGGAAACACCATATATTTT	CASSATTGGGGNTIYF
TRBV6-1	TRBJ1-5	-	many	TGTGCCAGCAACCCGTTCCGGGCCCCCCTGGGTCAGCCCCAGCATTTT	CASNPFRAPLGQPQHF
TRBV29-1	TRBJ2-2	TRBD1	-	TGCAGCGCCAGCAGGGGGCCAGACGCGAACACCGGGGAGCTGTTTTTT	CSASRGPDANTGELFF
TRBV5-1	TRBJ2-7	TRBD1	many	TGCGCCAGCAGAGTAACCGGGACAGGGGGTAACACCTACGAGCAGTACTTC	CASRVTGTGGNTYEQYF
TRBV12-3/TRBV12-4	TRBJ2-5	TRBD2	once	TGTGCCAGCAGTTTAGGAGTGACTAGCGGGAGAGGAGGGGAGACCCAGTACTTC	CASSLGVTSGRGGETQYF
TRBV7-6	TRBJ2-1	TRBD2	-	TGTGCCAGCAGCTTAAATCTAGCGGGGATCTACAGTGAGCAGTTCTTC	CASSLNLAGIYSEQFF
TRBV5-1	TRBJ2-5	TRBD2	many	TGCGCCAGCAGCTTGGGAGGGACTAGCGGACAAGAGACCCAGTACTTC	CASSLGGTSGQETQYF
TRBV3-1	TRBJ2-5	-	many	TGTGCCAGCAGCCATGATTACCTCAGGGAAGTCCAAGAGACCCAGTACTTC	CASSHDYLREVQETQYF
TRBV7-9	TRBJ1-2	-	many	TGTGCCAGCAGCCCCACCGATCGGGGTGTGGGCATTGGCTACACCTTC	CASSPTDRGVGIGYTF
TRBV7-2	TRBJ2-5	-	many	TGTGCCAGCAGCTCCGTGTCCCAAGAGACCCAGTACTTC	CASSSVSQETQYF
TRBV5-1	TRBJ2-1	TRBD1	many	TGCGCCAGCGGCGGACAGGCGTACAATGAGCAGTTCTTC	CASGGQAYNEQFF
TRBV6-2/TRBV6-3	TRBJ2-5	-	-	TGTGCCAGCAGACAATACGGGACTGGCAGTCGCGAGACCCAGTACTTC	CASRQYGTGSRETQYF
TRBV5-1	TRBJ1-3	-	few	TGCGCCAGCAGCTTGGAAGGGGGTCCTGGAAACACCATATATTTT	CASSLEGGPGNTIYF
TRBV6-1	TRBJ2-3	TRBD2	many	TGTGCCAGCGGCCAACACGGGACTAGCGGGGGGGCAGATACGCAGTATTTT	CASGQHGTSGGADTQYF